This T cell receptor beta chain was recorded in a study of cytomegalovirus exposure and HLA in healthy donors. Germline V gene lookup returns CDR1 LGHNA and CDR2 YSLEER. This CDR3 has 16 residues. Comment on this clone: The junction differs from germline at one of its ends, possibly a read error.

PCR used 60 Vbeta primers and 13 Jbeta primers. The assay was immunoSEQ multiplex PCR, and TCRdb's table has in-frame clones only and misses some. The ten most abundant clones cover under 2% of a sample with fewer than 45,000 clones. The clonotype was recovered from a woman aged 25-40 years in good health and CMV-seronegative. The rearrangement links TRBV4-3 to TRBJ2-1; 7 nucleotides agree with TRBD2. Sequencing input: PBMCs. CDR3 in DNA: TGCGCCAGCAGCCAAGGCGGGAGCCTCTCCGACAATGAGCAGTTCTTC. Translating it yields CASSQGGSLSDNEQFF.